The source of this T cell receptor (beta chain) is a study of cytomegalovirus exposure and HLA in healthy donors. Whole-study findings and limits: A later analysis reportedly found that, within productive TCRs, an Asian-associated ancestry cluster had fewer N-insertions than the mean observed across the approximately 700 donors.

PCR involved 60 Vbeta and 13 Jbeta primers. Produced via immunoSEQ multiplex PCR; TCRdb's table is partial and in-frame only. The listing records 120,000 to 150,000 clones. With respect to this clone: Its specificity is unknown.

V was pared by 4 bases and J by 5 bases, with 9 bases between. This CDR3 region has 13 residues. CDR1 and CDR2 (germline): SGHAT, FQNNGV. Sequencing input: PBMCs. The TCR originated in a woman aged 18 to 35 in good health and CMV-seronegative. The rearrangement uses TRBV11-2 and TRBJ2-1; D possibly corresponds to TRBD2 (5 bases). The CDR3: CASSSPRDNEQFF. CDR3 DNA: TGTGCCAGCAGCTCCCCGCGGGACAATGAGCAGTTCTTC.